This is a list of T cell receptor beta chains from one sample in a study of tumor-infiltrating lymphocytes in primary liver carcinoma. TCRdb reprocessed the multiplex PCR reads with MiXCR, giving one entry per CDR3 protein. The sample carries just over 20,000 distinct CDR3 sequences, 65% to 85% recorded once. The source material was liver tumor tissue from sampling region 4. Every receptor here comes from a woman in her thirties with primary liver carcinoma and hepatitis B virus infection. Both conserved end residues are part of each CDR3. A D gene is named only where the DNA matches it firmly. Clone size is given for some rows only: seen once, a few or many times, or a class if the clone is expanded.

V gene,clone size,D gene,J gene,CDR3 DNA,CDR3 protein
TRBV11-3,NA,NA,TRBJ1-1,TGTGTCAGCAGCTTAAAAGTGACGGTCACTGAATCTTTCTTT,CVSSLKVTVTESFF
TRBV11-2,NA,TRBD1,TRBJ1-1,TGTGCCAGCAGCGTTCGGGACAGGGGGCGCAAGAGGTGGAGTTGCACTGAGGCTTTCTTT,CASSVRDRGRKRWSCTEAFF
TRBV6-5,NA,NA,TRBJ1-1,TGTGCCAGCAGTTGGAACGGGGACGCTGGAGCTTTCTTC,CASSWNGDAGAFF
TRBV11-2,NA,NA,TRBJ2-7,TGTGCCAGCAGCCCGGGGAACACCTACAAGCGGTACTTC,CASSPGNTYKRYF
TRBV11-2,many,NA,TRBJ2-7,TGTGCCAGCAGCCCCCTTAGGAACGAGCAGTACTTC,CASSPLRNEQYF
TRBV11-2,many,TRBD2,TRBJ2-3,TGTGCCAGGAGCCCCCGGACTAGCGAGGCAGATACGCAGTATTTT,CARSPRTSEADTQYF
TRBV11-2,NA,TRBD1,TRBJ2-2,TGTGCCAGCAGCTTAGTTCAGGACAGGGGGCACCGGGAGCTGTCTTTT,CASSLVQDRGHRELSF
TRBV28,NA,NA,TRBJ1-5,TGTACCAGCAGTTTACCTTCATTCCGACACCGTGGTGGTCAGTCCCAGCGTTTT,CTSSLPSFRHRGGQSQRF
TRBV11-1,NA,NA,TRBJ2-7,TGTACCATCAGCCCCCGGGACGCCCGTTTCTACGAACAGTACTTC,CTISPRDARFYEQYF
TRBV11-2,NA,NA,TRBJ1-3,TGTGCCAGCAGCTTATACGGGGAGACTGGAAACATCATATGTTTT,CASSLYGETGNIICF
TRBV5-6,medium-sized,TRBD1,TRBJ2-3,TGTGCCAGCAGCTTGATCAGGGGGTCAGATACGCAGTATTTT,CASSLIRGSDTQYF
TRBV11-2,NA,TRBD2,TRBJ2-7,TGTACCAGAAGCTTATCCGTTGGACTAGCGGGAGGGGGGTACGAGCAGTACTTC,CTRSLSVGLAGGGYEQYF
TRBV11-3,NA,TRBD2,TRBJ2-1,TGTGCCAGCATCCGACTAGCGTGGGGGCGGTATGAGCAGTTCTTC,CASIRLAWGRYEQFF
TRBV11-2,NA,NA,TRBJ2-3,TGTGCCAGCAGTCCGGGGGAGACGTCGAGCACAGATACGCAATATTTT,CASSPGETSSTDTQYF
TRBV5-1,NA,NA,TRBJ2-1,TGCGCCAGCAGCTTGATCTCCCCCTACGAGCAGTTCTTC,CASSLISPYEQFF
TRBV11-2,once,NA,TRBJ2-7,TGTGCCAGCAGCTCATACCTGGGTCCCTACGTCTACGAGCAGTATTTC,CASSSYLGPYVYEQYF
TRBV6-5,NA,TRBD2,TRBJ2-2,TGTATCAGCAGGTGGACTAGCGCCCGAGGCACCGGTGAGCTATTTTTT,CISRWTSARGTGELFF
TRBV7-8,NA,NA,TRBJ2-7,TGTGCCAGTAACTCAGGGGCGAAAGTGCAGTACTTC,CASNSGAKVQYF
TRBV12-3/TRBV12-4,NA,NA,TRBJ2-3,TGTGCCAGCAATTTTACCCCTCCTAGCACAGATACGCATTATTTT,CASNFTPPSTDTHYF
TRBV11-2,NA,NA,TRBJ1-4,TGTGCGATCAGCCCCTGGGGGGGAAAACTGCTTTTT,CAISPWGGKLLF
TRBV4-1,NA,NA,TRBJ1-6,TGCGCCAGCAGCCAAGAAATTTTGCCTGGGGGATTACCCCTCCACTTT,CASSQEILPGGLPLHF
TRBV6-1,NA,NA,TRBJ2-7,TGTACTAGCACCCGAATTACTGACTACGATCAGTACTTC,CTSTRITDYDQYF
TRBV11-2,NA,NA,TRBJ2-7,TGTGCCAGCAACTCTCCTGGGATGGGTACCTACGAGCAGTATTTC,CASNSPGMGTYEQYF
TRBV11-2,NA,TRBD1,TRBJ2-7,TGTGTCAGCAGCACAGGCGCTGGGACAGGGGTTCCCCAGTACTTC,CVSSTGAGTGVPQYF
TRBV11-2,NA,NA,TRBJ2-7,TGTGCCGGCGGCTCATATCCGGGTCCCTACGTCTACGAGTCGTACTTC,CAGGSYPGPYVYESYF
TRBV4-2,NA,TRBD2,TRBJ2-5,TGTGCCAGCAGCCAAGAGGGAATAGCGGGAGCGGCGACCCAGTACTTC,CASSQEGIAGAATQYF
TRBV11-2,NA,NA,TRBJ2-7,TGTACCAACAGCTCATATCCGGGTCCCTACGTCTACGTGCAGTACTTC,CTNSSYPGPYVYVQYF
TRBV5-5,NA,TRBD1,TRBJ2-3,TGTGCCAGCAGCCATGACAGGGGAATTCATCAGCCCCAGTATTTT,CASSHDRGIHQPQYF
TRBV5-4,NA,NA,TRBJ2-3,TGTGTCAGCAGCTTGGTTCCGGGTTTCATGGCGTATTTT,CVSSLVPGFMAYF
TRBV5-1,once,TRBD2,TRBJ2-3,TGCGCCAGCAGCAAAACCTTGCGGGAGTGCGATACGCAGTATTTT,CASSKTLRECDTQYF
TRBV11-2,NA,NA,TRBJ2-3,TGTGCCAGCAGCCCTAGGGAGACGTCGAGCACAGATACGCAATGTTTT,CASSPRETSSTDTQCF
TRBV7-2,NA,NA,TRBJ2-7,TGTGCCAGCAGCTTAGTAGCATCCTACGAGCAGTACTTC,CASSLVASYEQYF
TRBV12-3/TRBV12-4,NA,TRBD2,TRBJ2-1,TGTGCCAGCAGTTTCGGGACTAGCGGCTATAGTGAGCAATTCTTC,CASSFGTSGYSEQFF
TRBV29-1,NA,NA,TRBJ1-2,TGTAGCGTTGTCCATTGTGGTGGCGTCTACACCTTC,CSVVHCGGVYTF
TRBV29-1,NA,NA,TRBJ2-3,TGCATCTTTGTCGGTTTGGACTCAAACACAGATACGCAGTATTTT,CIFVGLDSNTDTQYF
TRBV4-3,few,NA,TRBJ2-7,TGCGCCAGCAGCCAAGCTGTGACGGGGGGCCACATTAGCTACGAGCGGCACTTC,CASSQAVTGGHISYERHF
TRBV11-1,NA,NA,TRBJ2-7,TGCGCCAGCAGCCGCCGGGACATGGATTACTCCTACGAACAGTACTTC,CASSRRDMDYSYEQYF
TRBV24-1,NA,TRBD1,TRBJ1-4,TGTGTCACCAGTGATTCCAAAACAGGGGGCAATGAAAAACTGTCTTTT,CVTSDSKTGGNEKLSF
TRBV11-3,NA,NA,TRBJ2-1,TGTGCCAACAGCTTAGATCTGGCATGGAGCTCCTACAATGAGCAGTTTTTC,CANSLDLAWSSYNEQFF
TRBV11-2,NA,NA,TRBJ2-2,TGTGCCAGCAGCTCACAGGGAGCTCCAGAGACCGGGGGGCTGTTTTTT,CASSSQGAPETGGLFF
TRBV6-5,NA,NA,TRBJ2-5,TGTGCCAGCAGTACCGACAGGGGACTAACCCAGTGCTTC,CASSTDRGLTQCF
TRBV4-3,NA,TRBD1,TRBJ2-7,TGCGCTAGCGGCCAAGATCGATGGACAGGGCGGGAACAGTACTTC,CASGQDRWTGREQYF